This T cell receptor (beta chain) derives from a study of cytomegalovirus exposure and HLA in healthy donors. PCR primers comprised 60 Vbeta and 13 Jbeta primers. Assay: immunoSEQ multiplex PCR; the TCRdb copy retains only in-frame clones and omits some. The sample consists of about 190,000 clones, around 79% of them appearing once. CDR3 length equals 15 residues. Per the germline V gene, CDR1 is MDHEN and CDR2 is SYDVKM. With 5 bases clipped from V and 3 bases from J, the junction kept 9 bases outside the gene matches. What was sequenced was PBMCs. This receptor was taken from a young woman in good health and CMV-seronegative. The chain employs TRBV28 and TRBJ2-5, with 7 bases that match TRBD1. Here the CDR3 reads CASSEAGTAKETQYF. Here the CDR3 DNA reads TGTGCCAGCAGTGAGGCCGGGACAGCAAAAGAGACCCAGTACTTC.